Listed here are 10 T cell receptor beta chains from one sample, sequenced in a study of blood T cell repertoires in COVID-19. Clones were read by immunoSEQ multiplex PCR, and TCRdb kept only the in-frame ones, dropping some. The table shows around 100,000 clones, with more than 75% occurring only once. The sequencing input was peripheral blood. The receptors here all came from a man in his fifties or sixties with acute or convalescent COVID-19.

This chain connects TRBV11-2 to TRBJ2-5; 8 bases align to TRBD1. V gave up 4 bases and J gave up 4 bases; unmatched junction bases: 5. Germline V gives CDR1 SGHAT, CDR2 FQNNGV. CDR3 length: 14 residues. CDR3 sequence (DNA): TGTGCCAGCAGCTCGCAGGGGGCTGGAGAGACCCAGTACTTC. Amino acids: CASSSQGAGETQYF.

The chain links TRBV28 to TRBJ2-7; 14 bases match TRBD2. Germline-derived CDR1 and CDR2 are MDHEN and SYDVKM. The CDR3 consists of 18 residues. Trimming at V came to 3 bases and at J to 4 bases, leaving 11 bases not matched to a gene. The CDR3: CASSFHRGTSGRRYEQYF. The CDR3 bases are TGTGCCAGCAGTTTTCACCGCGGGACTAGCGGGAGACGTTACGAGCAGTACTTC. Full variable domain (rest looked up from reference TRBV28 and TRBJ2-7): DVKVTQSSRYLVKRTGEKVFLECVQDMDHENMFWYRQDPGLGLRLIYFSYDVKMKEKGDIPEGYSVSREKKERFSLILESASTNQTSMYLCASSFHRGTSGRRYEQYFGPGTRLTVT.

The V call is TRBV6-6, the J call TRBJ1-2; tentative D call: TRBD1 (5 bases). V was cut by 4 bases and J by 4 bases, with 7 bases left in between. This CDR3 is 12 amino acids long. The germline V gene has CDR1 MNHNY and CDR2 SVGAGI (reference sequence). CDR3 protein: CASSFDSYGYTF. CDR3 in DNA: TGTGCCAGCAGTTTCGACAGCTATGGCTACACCTTC.

The V call is TRBV5-4, the J call TRBJ2-4; TRBD1 is a possible D gene (5 bases). V dropped 0 bases and J dropped 2 bases, with 6 bases sitting between them. CDR1 SGHNT and CDR2 YYREEE come from the germline V gene (reference sequence). The CDR3 runs 14 residues. The CDR3 loop is CASSLAGPKNIQYF. The DNA of the CDR3 is TGTGCCAGCAGCTTGGCAGGGCCCAAAAACATTCAGTACTTC. The full variable domain, completed using reference TRBV5-4 and TRBJ2-4, is ETGVTQSPTHLIKTRGQQVTLRCSSQSGHNTVSWYQQALGQGPQFIFQYYREEENGRGNFPPRFSGLQFPNYSSELNVNALELDDSALYLCASSLAGPKNIQYFGAGTRLSVL.

In this sample, this clone turned up once. The chain joins TRBV2 to TRBJ2-3; possible D gene TRBD1, 5 bases. V was trimmed by 7 bases and J by 0 bases, leaving 11 bases between them. This CDR3 region has 14 residues. The germline CDR1 and CDR2 sequences are SNHLY and FYNNEI. CDR3 coding DNA: TGTGCCAGCACTGCGACAGCTAGCACAGATACGCAGTATTTT. It is translated as CASTATASTDTQYF.

V is TRBV7-2 and J is TRBJ2-3; D may be TRBD2 (6 bases). Germline V gene lookup returns CDR1 SGHTA and CDR2 FQGNSA. V was clipped by 5 bases and J by 2 bases, with 14 bases between them. CDR3 length equals 15 residues. The CDR3 region has the DNA TGTGCCAGCAGCCCCGATGGGGGGTCCACAGATACGCAGTATTTT. This gives the protein CASSPDGGSTDTQYF.

The chain combines TRBV5-4 with TRBJ1-1, with D unclear. V lost 0 bases to trimming and J lost 0 bases, with 12 bases between them. In germline, CDR1 is SGHNT, CDR2 YYREEE (reference sequence). This CDR3 has 16 residues. This CDR3 reads CASSLAARGMNTEAFF. CDR3 coding DNA: TGTGCCAGCAGCTTGGCCGCCCGAGGTATGAACACTGAAGCTTTCTTT.

The chain combines TRBV5-5 with TRBJ2-5, with D tentatively TRBD1 (6 bases). The length of the CDR3 is 14 residues. Trimming cost V 4 bases and J 5 bases, with 15 bases left between them. Germline CDR1 and CDR2: SGHKS and YYEKEE (reference sequence). The DNA for the CDR3 is TGTGCCAGCAGCCTCCGGGACAACCTCGAGACCCAGTACTTC. Translated: CASSLRDNLETQYF.

The rearrangement links TRBV3-1 (or the pseudogene TRBV3-2) to TRBJ1-1; D remains ambiguous. The germline V gene encodes CDR1 LGHDT and CDR2 YNNKEL (reference sequence). The germline V and J ends were trimmed by 0 bases and 6 bases, with 11 bases remaining between them. The CDR3 totals 14 residues. The CDR3 DNA reads as TGTGCCAGCAGCCAAGATCAACGGTTGCCTGAAGCTTTCTTT. It yields the protein CASSQDQRLPEAFF.

CDR3: CATSDRLAGETDTQYF. The CDR3 DNA is TGTGCCACCAGTGACCGACTAGCGGGAGAAACAGATACGCAGTATTTT. The genes are TRBV24-1 and TRBJ2-3; TRBD2 matches at 12 bases. V dropped 4 bases and J dropped 3; count of bases not matched to a gene: 4. The CDR3 is 16 amino acids. The V gene's germline CDR1 is KGHDR and CDR2 SFDVKD.